These T cell receptor beta chains were read from a single sample in a study of neurological immune-mediated disorders. TCRdb used MiXCR to reprocess the 5' RACE reads, holding one entry per CDR3 protein. Of 53,000 or so distinct CDR3 sequences in the sample, roughly 13% were seen once. Sequenced material: PBMCs. Every receptor here comes from a woman between 55 and 75 years old with HTLV-1-associated myelopathy (HAM/TSP). Each CDR3 is given with its conserved first and last residue. Each record gives: V gene, J gene, D gene, clone size, CDR3 protein, CDR3 DNA. D genes are given only for firm matches. Rows give clone size only sometimes, using once, few, many, or a class for an expanded clone.

TRBV20-1	TRBJ2-7	TRBD2	many	CSATGLAGSYEQYF	TGCAGTGCAACGGGACTAGCGGGCTCCTACGAGCAGTACTTC
TRBV29-1	TRBJ2-5	TRBD2	many	CSVRTSGYGAQYF	TGCAGCGTTCGGACTAGCGGGTACGGGGCCCAGTACTTC
TRBV15	TRBJ2-5	NA	many	CATSREGPVLETQYF	TGTGCCACCAGCAGAGAAGGGCCGGTTTTAGAGACCCAGTACTTC
TRBV20-1	TRBJ2-5	NA	NA	CSARDTSQETKYF	TGCAGTGCTAGAGACACGTCGCAAGAGACAAAGTACTTC
TRBV29-1	TRBJ1-1	NA	many	CSVFRGNTEAFF	TGCAGCGTTTTTAGGGGGAACACTGAAGCTTTCTTT
TRBV20-1	TRBJ2-1	TRBD2	many	CSATSGRVYNEQFF	TGCAGTGCAACTAGCGGGAGGGTCTACAATGAGCAGTTCTTC
TRBV6-6	TRBJ2-2	NA	NA	CASSYSSVRGGELFF	TGTGCCAGCAGTTACTCGTCGGTGAGGGGGGGTGAGCTGTTTTTT
TRBV18	TRBJ1-4	TRBD1	NA	CASSLGTGANEKLFF	TGTGCCAGCTCGCTCGGGACAGGGGCGAATGAAAAACTGTTTTTT
TRBV6-1	TRBJ2-7	TRBD1	many	CASSELDRGHNEQYF	TGTGCCAGCAGTGAATTGGACAGGGGGCATAACGAGCAGTACTTC
TRBV20-1	TRBJ2-7	TRBD1	many	CSAPGQGSNEQYF	TGCAGTGCCCCCGGACAGGGGTCTAACGAGCAGTACTTC
TRBV29-1	TRBJ1-4	NA	many	CSVGKDREKLFF	TGCAGCGTGGGAAAGGACAGAGAAAAACTGTTTTTT
TRBV29-1	TRBJ2-3	TRBD2	NA	CSATGQVAGERYTQYF	TGCAGCGCCACGGGCCAAGTAGCGGGAGAGAGGTATACGCAGTATTTT
TRBV6-4	TRBJ1-1	NA	once	CASSDSAETEAFF	TGTGCCAGCAGTGACTCGGCAGAGACTGAAGCTTTCTTT
TRBV7-8	TRBJ2-3	NA	many	CASSLNGGFTDTQYF	TGTGCCAGCAGCTTAAACGGCGGCTTCACAGATACGCAGTATTTT
TRBV6-6	TRBJ2-1	NA	many	CASSYKGNEQFF	TGTGCCAGCAGTTATAAGGGTAATGAGCAGTTCTTC
TRBV12-3/TRBV12-4	TRBJ2-3	TRBD2	many	CASSHGTSAITDTQYF	TGTGCCAGCAGTCATGGGACTAGCGCAATCACAGATACGCAGTATTTT
TRBV20-1	TRBJ2-7	NA	many	CSASDGYWGNDEQYF	TGCAGTGCTAGTGATGGGTATTGGGGGAACGACGAGCAGTACTTC
TRBV18	TRBJ1-4	NA	many	CASSPLRTNEKLFF	TGTGCCAGCTCACCCCTACGTACCAATGAAAAACTGTTTTTT
TRBV12-3/TRBV12-4	TRBJ2-7	NA	many	CASSEGAYEQYF	TGTGCCAGCAGTGAGGGGGCCTACGAGCAGTACTTC
TRBV7-3	TRBJ2-5	TRBD1	NA	CASSKDRQETQYF	TGTGCCAGCAGCAAGGACAGGCAAGAGACCCAGTACTTC
TRBV15	TRBJ1-3	NA	many	CATTRERGSGNTIYF	TGTGCCACCACCCGGGAACGGGGCTCTGGAAACACCATATATTTT
TRBV20-1	TRBJ2-3	TRBD2	many	CSARNSGSNPDTQYF	TGCAGTGCTCGAAATAGCGGGAGCAATCCAGATACGCAGTATTTT
TRBV15	TRBJ2-5	NA	many	CATSKLETQYF	TGTGCCACCAGCAAACTGGAGACCCAGTACTTC
TRBV20-1	TRBJ2-4	TRBD2	many	CSVSGGPIAGAKNIQYF	TGCAGTGTTAGCGGGGGACCAATAGCGGGAGCCAAAAACATTCAGTACTTC
TRBV7-9	TRBJ2-3	NA	many	CASSLGQGGDTQYF	TGTGCCAGCAGCCTAGGCCAGGGGGGAGATACGCAGTATTTT
TRBV18	TRBJ1-4	NA	many	CASSRGVDEKLFF	TGTGCCAGCTCACGAGGGGTTGATGAAAAACTGTTTTTT
TRBV9	TRBJ2-1	TRBD2	many	CASSVGTGGVNEQFF	TGTGCCAGCAGCGTAGGGACGGGAGGAGTCAATGAGCAGTTCTTC
TRBV12-3/TRBV12-4	TRBJ2-5	NA	NA	CASSFWGEETQYF	TGTGCCAGCAGTTTCTGGGGGGAGGAGACCCAGTACTTC
TRBV7-9	TRBJ1-1	NA	many	CASSLSTGGRGTEAFF	TGTGCCAGCAGCTTAAGTACGGGGGGGCGCGGAACTGAAGCTTTCTTT
TRBV20-1	TRBJ2-3	TRBD2	many	CSARIRGSSTDTQYF	TGCAGTGCTAGGATTCGCGGGAGTAGCACAGATACGCAGTATTTT
TRBV12-3/TRBV12-4	TRBJ1-2	NA	many	CASSPGTFTDYGYTF	TGTGCCAGCAGTCCCGGGACATTTACTGACTATGGCTACACCTTC
TRBV11-2	TRBJ2-2	TRBD1	many	CASSPTGAITGELFF	TGTGCCAGCAGCCCGACAGGGGCCATCACCGGGGAGCTGTTTTTT
TRBV20-1	TRBJ1-5	TRBD1	many	CSAGGYNQPQHF	TGCAGTGCAGGGGGCTACAATCAGCCCCAGCATTTT
TRBV5-5	TRBJ2-7	TRBD2	NA	CASSWTGPRRLAGDLRNEQYF	TGTGCCAGCAGCTGGACAGGGCCCCGGAGACTAGCGGGTGACCTAAGGAACGAGCAGTACTTC
TRBV11-2	TRBJ2-1	TRBD2	medium-sized	CASSLSASGYNEQFF	TGTGCCAGCAGCTTAAGTGCTAGCGGCTACAATGAGCAGTTCTTC
TRBV5-1	TRBJ1-1	NA	many	CASSWDVRGTEAFF	TGCGCCAGCAGCTGGGACGTTAGAGGCACTGAAGCTTTCTTT
TRBV12-3/TRBV12-4	TRBJ1-1	TRBD1	few	CASSPGGAEAFF	TGTGCCAGCAGCCCAGGGGGGGCTGAAGCTTTCTTT
TRBV5-1	TRBJ2-3	NA	few	CASGAGGGTDTQYF	TGCGCCAGTGGAGCTGGGGGAGGCACAGATACGCAGTATTTT
TRBV24-1	TRBJ2-1	TRBD2	many	CATSDKVSGSNSYNEQFF	TGTGCCACCAGTGATAAGGTTAGCGGGTCCAACTCCTACAATGAGCAGTTCTTC
TRBV20-1	TRBJ2-3	TRBD2	NA	CSARDRIAGGTSTDTQYF	TGCAGTGCTAGAGATCGGATAGCGGGGGGAACTAGCACAGATACGCAGTATTTT
TRBV2	TRBJ2-7	TRBD2	many	CASSLLAEQYF	TGTGCCAGCAGCCTACTAGCGGAGCAGTACTTC
TRBV2	TRBJ2-1	NA	many	CASSDDRSSYNEQFF	TGTGCCAGCAGTGACGACAGAAGCTCCTACAATGAGCAGTTCTTC
TRBV20-1	TRBJ2-1	TRBD2	many	CSAPNPLLAGAQNEQFF	TGCAGTGCTCCCAATCCCTTACTAGCGGGAGCTCAGAATGAGCAGTTCTTC
TRBV11-1	TRBJ2-1	TRBD2	many	CASSRGGRGAYNEQFF	TGTGCCAGCAGCCGCGGCGGGAGGGGTGCCTACAATGAGCAGTTCTTC
TRBV20-1	TRBJ2-1	TRBD2	many	CSASRGGAYNEQFF	TGCAGTGCTAGCCGCGGGGGGGCCTACAATGAGCAGTTCTTC
TRBV5-5	TRBJ2-7	TRBD2	many	CASSFGTTYEQYF	TGTGCCAGCAGCTTTGGGACTACGTACGAGCAGTACTTC
TRBV11-3	TRBJ2-2	NA	many	CASSLENGNGELFF	TGTGCCAGCAGCTTAGAGAATGGGAACGGGGAGCTGTTTTTT
TRBV5-1	TRBJ1-5	NA	many	CASSLDPAGVGNQPQHF	TGCGCCAGCAGCTTGGATCCGGCGGGAGTAGGGAATCAGCCCCAGCATTTT
TRBV11-2	TRBJ2-1	TRBD1	NA	CASSIMGRGNEQFF	TGTGCCAGCAGCATCATGGGCAGGGGGAATGAGCAGTTCTTC
TRBV7-9	TRBJ2-3	TRBD2	many	CASSQREGTDTQYF	TGTGCCAGCAGTCAGCGGGAAGGCACAGATACGCAGTATTTT
TRBV4-1	TRBJ2-1	NA	many	CASSHPPRGNEQFF	TGCGCCAGCAGCCATCCCCCCAGGGGCAATGAGCAGTTCTTC
TRBV18	TRBJ2-7	NA	many	CASSPGRRDEQYF	TGTGCCAGCTCACCGGGGAGGCGCGACGAGCAGTACTTC
TRBV5-5	TRBJ2-2	NA	many	CASSWGAGQNTGELFF	TGTGCCAGCAGCTGGGGGGCGGGCCAGAACACCGGGGAGCTGTTTTTT
TRBV5-1	TRBJ2-2	NA	few	CASSLSTNTGELFF	TGCGCCAGCAGCTTGAGTACGAACACCGGGGAGCTGTTTTTT
TRBV11-2	TRBJ2-2	NA	NA	CASSLIRNTGELFF	TGTGCCAGCAGCTTAATACGAAACACCGGGGAGCTGTTTTTT
TRBV14	TRBJ1-3	NA	many	CASSRGSGNTIYF	TGTGCCAGCAGCCGCGGAAGTGGAAACACCATATATTTT
TRBV29-1	TRBJ2-1	TRBD1	many	CSVEGQVLDEQFF	TGCAGCGTTGAGGGACAGGTACTGGATGAGCAGTTCTTC
TRBV24-1	TRBJ2-1	TRBD2	many	CATSARLADEQFF	TGTGCCACCAGTGCCCGACTAGCGGATGAGCAGTTCTTC
TRBV7-6	TRBJ2-3	NA	NA	CASSFWESASTDTQYF	TGTGCCAGCAGCTTCTGGGAGTCGGCTAGCACAGATACGCAGTATTTT